The clone carrying this T cell receptor beta chain was detected many times. TCRdb redid the calling of the 5' RACE reads with MiXCR, one entry per CDR3 protein. The table shows 55,000 to 65,000 distinct CDR3 sequences, with roughly 10% occurring only once. Germline V gene lookup returns CDR1 LGHDT and CDR2 YNNKEL (reference sequence). Trimming took 0 bases from V and 10 from J, leaving 12 bases between them. This CDR3 is 13 amino acids long. Documented time point: longitudinal time-point 2. The data stem from a study of neurological immune-mediated disorders. This TCR was sampled from a man aged 25 to 40 in good health. The chain combines TRBV3-1 with TRBJ1-2; no clear D. Sequencing was carried out using PBMCs. CDR3 sequence reads: CASSQEIMDDYTF. In DNA form, the CDR3 reads TGTGCCAGCAGCCAAGAGATTATGGATGACTACACCTTC.